This T cell receptor beta chain was recorded in a study of neurological immune-mediated disorders. The study, taken as a whole, reports: The repertoires of 18 of 34 multiple sclerosis patients fell into one related-CDR3 cluster (a possible signature) under phylogenetic grouping.

Time point noted: longitudinal time-point 2. Per germline, CDR1 SGHRS and CDR2 YFSETQ. The CDR3 runs 15 residues. The V end was cut by 4 bases, the J end by 5 bases, with 13 bases between. 5'RACE employing 10-nucleotide random UMIs yielded the cDNA. MiXCR, applied by TCRdb to the 5' RACE reads, yields one record per CDR3 protein. The sample holds about 80,000 distinct CDR3 sequences, 4.5% to 7.5% seen once. This clonotype showed up many times. What it binds is not known. J is TRBJ1-6 and V is TRBV5-1, with D uncertain. The sequence was collected from a woman aged 55 to 70 with multiple sclerosis. Input material: PBMCs. The DNA of the CDR3 is TGCGCCAGCAGCGGTCAGGTCGGGGATAATTCACCCCTCCACTTT. This gives the protein CASSGQVGDNSPLHF.